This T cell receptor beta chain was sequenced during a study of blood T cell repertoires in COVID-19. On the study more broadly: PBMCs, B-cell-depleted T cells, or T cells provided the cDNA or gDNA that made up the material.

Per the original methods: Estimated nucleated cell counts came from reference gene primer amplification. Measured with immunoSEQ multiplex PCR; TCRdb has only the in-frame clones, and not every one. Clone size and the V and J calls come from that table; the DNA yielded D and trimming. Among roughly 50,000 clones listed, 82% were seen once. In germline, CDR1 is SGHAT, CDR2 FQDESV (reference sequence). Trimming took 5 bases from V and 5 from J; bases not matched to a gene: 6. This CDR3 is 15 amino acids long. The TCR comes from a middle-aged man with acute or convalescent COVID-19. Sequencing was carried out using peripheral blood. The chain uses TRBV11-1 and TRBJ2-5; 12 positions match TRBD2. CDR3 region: CASSIGLAGRETQYF. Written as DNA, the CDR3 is TGTGCCAGCAGCATTGGACTAGCGGGAAGGGAGACCCAGTACTTC.